This T cell receptor (beta chain) derives from a study of blood T cell repertoires in COVID-19. Across the study: COVID-19 samples from acute and convalescent phases originated in the United States, Italy and Spain.

The length of the CDR3 is 13 residues. The V gene's germline CDR1 is MNHEY and CDR2 SVGAGI. V lost 6 bases to trimming and J lost 8 bases, with 14 bases between them. TCRdb keeps only in-frame clones here, not all; method: immunoSEQ multiplex PCR. The repertoire holds over 300,000 clones, with roughly 90% as singletons. The sequence derives from a woman younger than 45 with acute COVID-19. Sample: PBMCs or T cells enriched from blood (not recorded which). V and J are TRBV6-5 and TRBJ2-4; D is perhaps TRBD1 (5 bases). In DNA, the CDR3 is TGTGCCAGCAGGCAAGGGGTTTCGGACATTCAGTACTTC. Its translation is CASRQGVSDIQYF.